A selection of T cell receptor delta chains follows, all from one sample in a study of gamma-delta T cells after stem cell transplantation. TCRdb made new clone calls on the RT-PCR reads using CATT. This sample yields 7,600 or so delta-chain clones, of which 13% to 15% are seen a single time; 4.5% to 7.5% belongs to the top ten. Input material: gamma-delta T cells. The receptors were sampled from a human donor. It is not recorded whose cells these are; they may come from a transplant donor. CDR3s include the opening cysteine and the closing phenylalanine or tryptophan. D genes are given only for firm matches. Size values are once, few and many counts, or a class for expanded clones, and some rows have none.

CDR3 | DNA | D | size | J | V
CALGPRLTRPGGYKGKTDKLIF | TGTGCTCTTGGGCCAAGGTTGACGCGGCCAGGGGGATATAAGGGGAAAACCGATAAACTCATCTTT | TRDD3 | few | TRDJ1 | TRDV1
CALAFLRRLGDTDKLIF | TGTGCTCTTGCCTTCCTACGTAGACTGGGGGACACCGATAAACTCATCTTT | - | few | TRDJ1 | TRDV1
CACDTWGTAQLFF | TGTGCCTGTGACACCTGGGGGACAGCACAACTCTTCTTT | - | large | TRDJ2 | TRDV2
CALGEGRIPVLGDTWGYTDKLIF | TGTGCTCTTGGGGAAGGGAGGATCCCCGTACTGGGGGATACATGGGGGTACACCGATAAACTCATCTTT | TRDD3 | medium-sized | TRDJ1 | TRDV1
CAEGGSYLGEYYKLIF | TGTGCAGAAGGGGGCTCCTATCTGGGGGAATACTATAAACTCATCTTT | TRDD3 | few | TRDJ1 | TRAV29/DV5
CALGEPSTGGYWDTRQMFF | TGTGCTCTTGGGGAACCCAGTACTGGGGGATACTGGGACACCCGACAGATGTTTTTC | TRDD3 | few | TRDJ3 | TRDV1
CALGDHRTATDKLIF | TGTGCTCTTGGGGACCACAGAACTGCCACCGATAAACTCATCTTT | - | medium-sized | TRDJ1 | TRDV1
CASFSPETLTSDDKLIF | TGTGCCTCTTTCAGCCCAGAGACCCTTACGTCGGATGATAAACTCATCTTT | - | - | TRDJ1 | TRDV3
CALRPLPKDWGIWFRTAQLFF | TGTGCCCTAAGGCCCCTTCCTAAGGACTGGGGGATCTGGTTCAGGACAGCACAACTCTTCTTT | TRDD3 | medium-sized | TRDJ2 | TRDV3
CALGELPSYHAHTLRLGTDKLIF | TGTGCTCTTGGGGAATTACCTTCCTACCACGCACACACTTTACGGCTGGGGACCGATAAACTCATCTTT | TRDD2 | few | TRDJ1 | TRDV1
CATPTFLPHYTDKLIF | TGTGCCACTCCTACATTCCTTCCCCATTACACCGATAAACTCATCTTT | - | - | TRDJ1 | TRDV3
CACDSQKGETWDTRQMFF | TGTGCCTGTGACTCACAAAAGGGGGAGACCTGGGACACCCGACAGATGTTTTTC | - | - | TRDJ3 | TRDV2
CALGEQRIPSLRFWGIRWMGLIF | TGTGCTCTTGGGGAACAGAGGATCCCTTCCTTACGATTTTGGGGGATACGCTGGATGGGACTCATCTTT | TRDD3 | - | TRDJ1 | TRDV1
CALGDSFLPRWGDKDLIF | TGTGCCCTTGGGGATTCCTTTCTTCCCCGTTGGGGGGATAAGGACCTCATCTTT | TRDD3 | - | TRDJ1 | TRDV1
CACDTESTGGYSSWDTRQMFF | TGTGCCTGTGACACCGAAAGTACTGGGGGATATAGCTCCTGGGACACCCGACAGATGTTTTTC | TRDD3 | - | TRDJ3 | TRDV2
CACDPLPAVLGKESQPTDKLIF | TGTGCCTGTGACCCCCTTCCTGCGGTACTGGGTAAGGAGTCACAGCCCACCGATAAACTCATCTTT | - | medium-sized | TRDJ1 | TRDV2
CACDTPWGPYTDKLIF | TGTGCCTGTGACACCCCCTGGGGGCCTTACACCGATAAACTCATCTTT | TRDD3 | medium-sized | TRDJ1 | TRDV2